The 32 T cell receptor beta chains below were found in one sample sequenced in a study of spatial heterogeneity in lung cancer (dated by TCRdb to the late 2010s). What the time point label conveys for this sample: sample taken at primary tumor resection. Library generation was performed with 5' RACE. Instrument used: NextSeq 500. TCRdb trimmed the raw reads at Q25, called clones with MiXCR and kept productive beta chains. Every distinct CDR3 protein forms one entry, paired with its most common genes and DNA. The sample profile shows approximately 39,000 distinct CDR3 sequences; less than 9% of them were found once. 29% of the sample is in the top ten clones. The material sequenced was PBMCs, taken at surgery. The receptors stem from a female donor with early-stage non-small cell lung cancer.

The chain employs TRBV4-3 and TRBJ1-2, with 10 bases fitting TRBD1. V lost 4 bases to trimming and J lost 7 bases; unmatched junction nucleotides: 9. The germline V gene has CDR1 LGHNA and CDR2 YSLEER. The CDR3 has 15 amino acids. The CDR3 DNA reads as TGCGCCAGCAGCCGAGCCGGGACAGGGGCTCCTGGCTACACCTTC. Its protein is CASSRAGTGAPGYTF.

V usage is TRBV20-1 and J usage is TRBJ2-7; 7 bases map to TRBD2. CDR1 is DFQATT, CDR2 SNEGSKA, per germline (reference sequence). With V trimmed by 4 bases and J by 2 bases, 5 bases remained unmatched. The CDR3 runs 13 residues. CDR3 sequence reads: CSAKPSGTYEQYF. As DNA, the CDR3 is TGCAGTGCTAAGCCTAGCGGAACCTACGAGCAGTACTTC.

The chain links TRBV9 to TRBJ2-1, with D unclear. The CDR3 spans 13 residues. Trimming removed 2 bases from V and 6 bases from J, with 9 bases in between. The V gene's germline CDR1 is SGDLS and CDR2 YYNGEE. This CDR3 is CASSVGIGNEQFF. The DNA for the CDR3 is TGTGCCAGCAGCGTTGGGATAGGCAATGAGCAGTTCTTC.

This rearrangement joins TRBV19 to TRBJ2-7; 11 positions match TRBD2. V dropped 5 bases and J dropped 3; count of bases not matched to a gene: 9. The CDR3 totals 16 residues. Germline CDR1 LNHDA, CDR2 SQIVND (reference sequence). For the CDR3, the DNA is TGTGCCAGTAGTCCAGATCTAGCGGGGGGCATCTACGAGCAGTACTTC. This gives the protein CASSPDLAGGIYEQYF.

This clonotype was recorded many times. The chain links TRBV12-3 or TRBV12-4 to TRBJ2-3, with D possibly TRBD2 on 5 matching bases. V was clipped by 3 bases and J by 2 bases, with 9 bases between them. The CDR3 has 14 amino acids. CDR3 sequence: CASSLRAFTDTQYF. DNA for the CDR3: TGTGCCAGCAGTTTGAGGGCATTCACAGATACGCAGTATTTT.

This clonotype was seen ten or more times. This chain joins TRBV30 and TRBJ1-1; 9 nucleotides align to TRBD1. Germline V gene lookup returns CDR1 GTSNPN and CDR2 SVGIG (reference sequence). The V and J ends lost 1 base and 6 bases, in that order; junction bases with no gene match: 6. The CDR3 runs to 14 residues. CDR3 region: CAWSGDRVGPEAFF. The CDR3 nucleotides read TGTGCCTGGAGTGGGGACAGGGTAGGTCCTGAAGCTTTCTTT.

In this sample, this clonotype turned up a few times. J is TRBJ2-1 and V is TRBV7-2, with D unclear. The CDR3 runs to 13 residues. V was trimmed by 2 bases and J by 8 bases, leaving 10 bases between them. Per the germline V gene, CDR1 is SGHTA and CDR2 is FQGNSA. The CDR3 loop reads CASSLSPIDEQFF. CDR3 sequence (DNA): TGTGCCAGCAGCTTAAGCCCCATCGATGAGCAGTTCTTC. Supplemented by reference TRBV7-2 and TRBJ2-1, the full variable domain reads GAGVSQSPSNKVTEKGKDVELRCDPISGHTALYWYRQSLGQGLEFLIYFQGNSAPDKSGLPSDRFSAERTGGSVSTLTIQRTQQEDSAVYLCASSLSPIDEQFFGPGTRLTVL.

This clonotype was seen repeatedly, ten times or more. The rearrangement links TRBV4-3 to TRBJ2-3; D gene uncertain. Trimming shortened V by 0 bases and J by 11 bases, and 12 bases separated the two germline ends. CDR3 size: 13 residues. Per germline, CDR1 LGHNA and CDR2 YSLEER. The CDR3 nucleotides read TGCGCCAGCAGCCAAGATGTCCCAGTTAAGCAGTATTTT. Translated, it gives CASSQDVPVKQYF.

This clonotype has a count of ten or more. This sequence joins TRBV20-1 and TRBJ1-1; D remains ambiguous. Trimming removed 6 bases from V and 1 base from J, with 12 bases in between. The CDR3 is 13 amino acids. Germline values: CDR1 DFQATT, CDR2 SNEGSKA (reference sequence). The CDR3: CSAPIPGNTEAFF. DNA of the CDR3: TGCAGTGCCCCTATCCCGGGGAACACTGAAGCTTTCTTT.

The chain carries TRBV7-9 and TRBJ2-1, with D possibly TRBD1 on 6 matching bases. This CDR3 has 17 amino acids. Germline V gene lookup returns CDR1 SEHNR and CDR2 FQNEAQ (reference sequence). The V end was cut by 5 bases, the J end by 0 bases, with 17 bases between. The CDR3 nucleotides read TGTGCCAGCAGCCCAAGGGGGACACTGAGCTCCTACAATGAGCAGTTCTTC. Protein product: CASSPRGTLSSYNEQFF.

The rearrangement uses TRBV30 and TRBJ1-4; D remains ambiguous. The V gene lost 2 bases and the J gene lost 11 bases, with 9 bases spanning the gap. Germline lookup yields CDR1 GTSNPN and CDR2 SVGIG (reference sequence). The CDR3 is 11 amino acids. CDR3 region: CAWSPGVKLFF. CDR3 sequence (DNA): TGTGCCTGGAGTCCCGGGGTGAAACTGTTTTTT.

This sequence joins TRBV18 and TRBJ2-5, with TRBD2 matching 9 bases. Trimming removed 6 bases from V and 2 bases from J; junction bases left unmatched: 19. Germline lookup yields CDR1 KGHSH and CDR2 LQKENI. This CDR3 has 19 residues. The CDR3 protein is CASSPPRLAEKWDQETQYF. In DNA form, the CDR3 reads TGTGCCAGCTCGCCCCCCAGACTAGCGGAAAAGTGGGATCAAGAGACCCAGTACTTC.

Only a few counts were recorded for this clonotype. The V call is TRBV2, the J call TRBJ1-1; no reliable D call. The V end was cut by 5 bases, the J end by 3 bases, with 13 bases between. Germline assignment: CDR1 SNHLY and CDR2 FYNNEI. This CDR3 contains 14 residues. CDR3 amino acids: CASSTRGGDTEAFF. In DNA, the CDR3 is TGTGCCAGCAGTACGAGAGGTGGGGACACTGAAGCTTTCTTT.

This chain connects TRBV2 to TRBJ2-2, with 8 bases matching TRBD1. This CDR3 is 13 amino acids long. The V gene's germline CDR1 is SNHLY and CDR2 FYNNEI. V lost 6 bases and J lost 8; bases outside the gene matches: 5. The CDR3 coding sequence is TGTGCCAGCAGCGAGCAGGGGGCAGGGGAGCTGTTTTTT. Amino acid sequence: CASSEQGAGELFF.

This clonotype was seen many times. CDR3 in amino acids: CASSSRTGDTEAFF. In DNA, the CDR3 is TGTGCCAGCAGCTCCAGGACAGGGGACACTGAAGCTTTCTTT. This chain uses TRBV5-4 with TRBJ1-1; 9 nucleotides match TRBD1. The germline V gene has CDR1 SGHNT and CDR2 YYREEE (reference sequence). The junction had 3 bases not matched to a gene; V was cut back by 3 bases and J by 3 bases. The CDR3 has 14 amino acids.

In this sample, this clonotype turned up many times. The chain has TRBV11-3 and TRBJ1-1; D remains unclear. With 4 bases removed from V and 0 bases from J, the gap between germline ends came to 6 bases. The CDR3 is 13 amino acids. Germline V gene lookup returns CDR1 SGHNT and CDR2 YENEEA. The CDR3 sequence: CASSYAVNTEAFF. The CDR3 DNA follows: TGTGCCAGCAGCTACGCCGTGAACACTGAAGCTTTCTTT.

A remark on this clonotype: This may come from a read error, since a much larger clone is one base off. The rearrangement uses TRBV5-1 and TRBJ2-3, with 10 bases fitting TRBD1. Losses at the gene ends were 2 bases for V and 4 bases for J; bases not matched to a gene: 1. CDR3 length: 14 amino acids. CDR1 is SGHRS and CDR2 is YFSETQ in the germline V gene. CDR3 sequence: CASSFGQGADTQYF. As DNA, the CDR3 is TGCGCCAGCAGCTTTGGACAGGGGGCAGATACGCAGTATTTT.

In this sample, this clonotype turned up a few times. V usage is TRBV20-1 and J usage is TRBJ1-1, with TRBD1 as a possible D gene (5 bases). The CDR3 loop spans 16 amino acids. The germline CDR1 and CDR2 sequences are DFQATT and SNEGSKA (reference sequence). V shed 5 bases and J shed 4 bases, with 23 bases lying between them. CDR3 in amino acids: CSAQTSRGLGRTEAFF. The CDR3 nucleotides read TGCAGTGCTCAGACTTCCCGGGGCCTAGGACGCACTGAAGCTTTCTTT.

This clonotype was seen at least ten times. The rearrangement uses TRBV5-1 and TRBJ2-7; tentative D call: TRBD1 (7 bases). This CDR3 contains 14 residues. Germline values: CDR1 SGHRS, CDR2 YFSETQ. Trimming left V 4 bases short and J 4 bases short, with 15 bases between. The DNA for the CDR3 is TGCGCCAGCAGCCGGGGCGGGACAGTGTACGAGCAGTACTTC. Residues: CASSRGGTVYEQYF.

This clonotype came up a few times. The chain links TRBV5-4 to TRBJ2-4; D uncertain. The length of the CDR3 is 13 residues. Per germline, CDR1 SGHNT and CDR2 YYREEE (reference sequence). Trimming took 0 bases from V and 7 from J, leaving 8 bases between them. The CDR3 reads CASSLVGWNIQYF. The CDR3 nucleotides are TGTGCCAGCAGCTTGGTGGGATGGAACATTCAGTACTTC.

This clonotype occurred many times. CDR3 sequence (DNA): TGTGCCAGTAGTAGGGCTCCCTCCTACGAGCAGTACTTC. Encoded protein: CASSRAPSYEQYF. V usage is TRBV19 and J usage is TRBJ2-7, with D unclear. The CDR3 loop spans 13 amino acids. CDR1 LNHDA and CDR2 SQIVND come from the germline V gene (reference sequence). V lost 4 bases and J lost 0, with 7 bases in between.

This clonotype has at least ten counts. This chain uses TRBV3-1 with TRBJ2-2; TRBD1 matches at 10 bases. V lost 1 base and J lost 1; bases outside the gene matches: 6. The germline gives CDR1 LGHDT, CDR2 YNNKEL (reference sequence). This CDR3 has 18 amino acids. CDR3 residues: CASSQADRGRWNTGELFF. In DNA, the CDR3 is TGTGCCAGCAGCCAAGCAGACAGGGGGCGCTGGAACACCGGGGAGCTGTTTTTT.

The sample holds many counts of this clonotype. The CDR3 region is CASSQVGFLTDTQYF. CDR3 DNA: TGCGCCAGCAGCCAAGTCGGGTTTTTGACAGATACGCAGTATTTT. This sequence joins TRBV4-1 and TRBJ2-3, with D unresolved. The CDR3 runs 15 residues. CDR1 MGHRA and CDR2 YSYEKL come from the germline V gene. Trimming removed 1 base from V and 3 bases from J, with 11 bases in between.

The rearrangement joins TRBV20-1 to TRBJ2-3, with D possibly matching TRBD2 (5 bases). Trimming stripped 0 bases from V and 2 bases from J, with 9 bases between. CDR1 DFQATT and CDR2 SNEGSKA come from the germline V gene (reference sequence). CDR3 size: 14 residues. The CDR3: CSARDKGLTDTQYF. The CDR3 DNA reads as TGCAGTGCTAGAGATAAAGGACTCACAGATACGCAGTATTTT.

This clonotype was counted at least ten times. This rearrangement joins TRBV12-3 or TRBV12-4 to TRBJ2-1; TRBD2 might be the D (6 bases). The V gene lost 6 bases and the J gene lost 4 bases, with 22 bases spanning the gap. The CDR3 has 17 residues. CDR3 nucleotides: TGTGCCAGCAGCCCCGGTCGGAGGCTAGCGCGTTACAATGAGCAGTTCTTC. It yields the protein CASSPGRRLARYNEQFF.

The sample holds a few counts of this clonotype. CDR3 sequence: CASSLEARNYNEQFF. CDR3 nucleotide sequence: TGCGCCAGCAGCTTGGAGGCTAGAAACTACAATGAGCAGTTCTTC. This chain joins TRBV5-1 and TRBJ2-1; unclear D gene. Trimming pared 0 bases from V and 3 bases from J, leaving 10 bases between. CDR3 length equals 15 residues. CDR1 is SGHRS and CDR2 is YFSETQ in the germline V gene.

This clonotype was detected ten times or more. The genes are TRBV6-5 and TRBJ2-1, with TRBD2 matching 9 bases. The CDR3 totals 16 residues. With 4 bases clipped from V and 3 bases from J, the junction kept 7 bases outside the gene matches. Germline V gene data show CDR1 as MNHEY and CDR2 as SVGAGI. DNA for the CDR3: TGTGCCAGCAGTTCCCCGGGACTAGCCTTCTACAATGAGCAGTTCTTC. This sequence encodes CASSSPGLAFYNEQFF.

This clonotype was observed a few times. The CDR3 nucleotides read TGTGCCAGCCGAGAGGGACGGCTCTACGAGCAGTACTTC. As protein: CASREGRLYEQYF. The V gene is TRBV7-8, the J gene TRBJ2-7, with D perhaps given as TRBD1 or TRBD2 (5 bases each). V was trimmed by 8 bases and J by 3 bases, leaving 14 bases between them. The V gene's germline CDR1 is SGHVS and CDR2 FQNEAQ. The CDR3 covers 13 residues. Drawing the rest from reference TRBV7-8 and TRBJ2-7, the complete variable domain is GAGVSQSPRYKVAKRGQDVALRCDPISGHVSLFWYQQALGQGPEFLTYFQNEAQLDKSGLPSDRFFAERPEGSVSTLKIQRTQQEDSAVYLCASREGRLYEQYFGPGTRLTVT.

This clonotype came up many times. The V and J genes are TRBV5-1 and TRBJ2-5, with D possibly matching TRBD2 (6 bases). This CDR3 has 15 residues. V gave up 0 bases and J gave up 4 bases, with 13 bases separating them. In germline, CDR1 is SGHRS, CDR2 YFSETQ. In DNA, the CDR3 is TGCGCCAGCAGCTTGGGCACCGGGACTGCAGAGACCCAGTACTTC. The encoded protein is CASSLGTGTAETQYF.

The chain's CDR3 is CASSLGGGTNEKLFF. DNA for the CDR3: TGCGCCAGCAGCTTGGGGGGCGGAACTAATGAAAAACTGTTTTTT. The V and J genes are TRBV5-1 and TRBJ1-4, with a tentative D call TRBD1 (5 bases). Germline V gives CDR1 SGHRS, CDR2 YFSETQ. This CDR3 is 15 amino acids long. V lost 0 bases and J lost 1, with 7 bases in between.

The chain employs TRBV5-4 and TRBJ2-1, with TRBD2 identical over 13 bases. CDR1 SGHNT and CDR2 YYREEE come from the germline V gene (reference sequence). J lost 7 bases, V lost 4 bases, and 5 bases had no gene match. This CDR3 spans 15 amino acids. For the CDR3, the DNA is TGTGCCAGCAGCCCGGGACTAGCGGGAATGAATGAGCAGTTCTTC. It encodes CASSPGLAGMNEQFF.

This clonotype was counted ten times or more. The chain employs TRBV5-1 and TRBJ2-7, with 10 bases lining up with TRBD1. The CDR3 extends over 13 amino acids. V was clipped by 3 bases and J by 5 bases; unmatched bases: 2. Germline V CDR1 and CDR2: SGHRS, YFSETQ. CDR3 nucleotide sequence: TGCGCCAGCAGCTATGGGACAGGGGACGAGCAGTACTTC. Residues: CASSYGTGDEQYF. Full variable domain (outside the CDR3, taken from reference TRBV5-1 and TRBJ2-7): KAGVTQTPRYLIKTRGQQVTLSCSPISGHRSVSWYQQTPGQGLQFLFEYFSETQRNKGNFPGRFSGRQFSNSRSEMNVSTLELGDSALYLCASSYGTGDEQYFGPGTRLTVT.